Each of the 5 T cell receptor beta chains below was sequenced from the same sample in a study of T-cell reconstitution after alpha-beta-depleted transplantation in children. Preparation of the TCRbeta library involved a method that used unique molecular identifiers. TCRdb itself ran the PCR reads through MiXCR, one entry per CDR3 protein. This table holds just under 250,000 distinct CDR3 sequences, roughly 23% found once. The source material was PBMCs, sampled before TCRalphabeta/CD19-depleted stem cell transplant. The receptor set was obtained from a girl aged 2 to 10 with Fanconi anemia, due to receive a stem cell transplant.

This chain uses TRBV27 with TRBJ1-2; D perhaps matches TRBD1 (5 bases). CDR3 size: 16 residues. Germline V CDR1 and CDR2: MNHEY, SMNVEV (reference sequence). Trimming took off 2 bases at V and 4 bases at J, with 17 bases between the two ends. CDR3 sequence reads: CASSLRSSRGGYGYTF. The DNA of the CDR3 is TGTGCCAGCAGTTTACGTTCTTCCCGGGGGGGCTATGGCTACACCTTC.

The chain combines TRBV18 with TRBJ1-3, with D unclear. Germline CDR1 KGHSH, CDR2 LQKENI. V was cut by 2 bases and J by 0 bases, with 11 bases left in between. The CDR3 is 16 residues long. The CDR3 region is CASSPFGGPSGNTIYF. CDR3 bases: TGTGCCAGCTCACCATTCGGAGGGCCCTCTGGAAACACCATATATTTT.

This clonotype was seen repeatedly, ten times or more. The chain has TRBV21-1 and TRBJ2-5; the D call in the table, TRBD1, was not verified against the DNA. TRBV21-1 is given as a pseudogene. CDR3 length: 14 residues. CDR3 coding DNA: TGTGCCAGCAGCAAAATGGGGGAATTGGAGACCCAGTACTTC. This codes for CASSKMGELETQYF.

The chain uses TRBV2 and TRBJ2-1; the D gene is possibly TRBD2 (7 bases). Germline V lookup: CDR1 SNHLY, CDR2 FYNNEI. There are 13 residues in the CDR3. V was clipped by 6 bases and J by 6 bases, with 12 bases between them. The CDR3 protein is CASRGGPSNEQFF. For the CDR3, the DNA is TGTGCCAGCAGGGGGGGGCCCTCCAATGAGCAGTTCTTC.

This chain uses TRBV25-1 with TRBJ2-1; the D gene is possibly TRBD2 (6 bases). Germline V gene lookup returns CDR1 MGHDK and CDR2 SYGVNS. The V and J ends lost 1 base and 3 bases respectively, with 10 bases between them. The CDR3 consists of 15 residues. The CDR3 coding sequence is TGTGCCAGCAGTGAATTGGAGGGGAACTACAATGAGCAGTTCTTC. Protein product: CASSELEGNYNEQFF. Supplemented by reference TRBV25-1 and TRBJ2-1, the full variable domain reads EADIYQTPRYLVIGTGKKITLECSQTMGHDKMYWYQQDPGMELHLIHYSYGVNSTEKGDLSSESTVSRIRTEHFPLTLESARPSHTSQYLCASSELEGNYNEQFFGPGTRLTVL.